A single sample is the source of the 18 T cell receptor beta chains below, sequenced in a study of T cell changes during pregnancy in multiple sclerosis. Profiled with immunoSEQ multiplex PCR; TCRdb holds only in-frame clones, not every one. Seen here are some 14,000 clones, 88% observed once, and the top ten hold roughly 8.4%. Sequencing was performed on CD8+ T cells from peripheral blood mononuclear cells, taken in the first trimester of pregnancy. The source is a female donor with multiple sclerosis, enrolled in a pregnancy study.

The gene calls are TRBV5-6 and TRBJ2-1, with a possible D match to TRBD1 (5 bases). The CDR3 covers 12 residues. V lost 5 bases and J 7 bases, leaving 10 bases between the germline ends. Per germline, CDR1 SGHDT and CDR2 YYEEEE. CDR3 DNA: TGTGCCAGCAGTTGGCAGGGTAATGAGCAGTTCTTC. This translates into CASSWQGNEQFF.

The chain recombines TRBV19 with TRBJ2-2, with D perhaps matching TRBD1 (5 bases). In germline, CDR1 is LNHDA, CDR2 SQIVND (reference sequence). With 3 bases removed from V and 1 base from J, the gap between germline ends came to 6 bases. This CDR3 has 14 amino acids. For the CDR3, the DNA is TGTGCCAGTAGTATCCAGGGGAACACCGGGGAGCTGTTTTTT. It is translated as CASSIQGNTGELFF.

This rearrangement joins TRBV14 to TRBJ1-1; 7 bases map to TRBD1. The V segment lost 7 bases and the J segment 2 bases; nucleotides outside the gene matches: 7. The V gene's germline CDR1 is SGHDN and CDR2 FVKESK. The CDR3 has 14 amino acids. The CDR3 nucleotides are TGTGCCAGCAACCGACAGGGATTTAACACTGAAGCTTTCTTT. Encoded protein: CASNRQGFNTEAFF. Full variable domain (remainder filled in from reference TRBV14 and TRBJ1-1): EAGVTQFPSHSVIEKGQTVTLRCDPISGHDNLYWYRRVMGKEIKFLLHFVKESKQDESGMPNNRFLAERTGGTYSTLKVQPAELEDSGVYFCASNRQGFNTEAFFGQGTRLTVV.

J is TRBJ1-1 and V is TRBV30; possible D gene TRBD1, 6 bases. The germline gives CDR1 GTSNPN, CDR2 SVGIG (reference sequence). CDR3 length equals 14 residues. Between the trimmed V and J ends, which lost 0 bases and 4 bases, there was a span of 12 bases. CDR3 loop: CAWSVTRGGTEAFF. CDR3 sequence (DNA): TGTGCCTGGAGTGTTACCAGGGGCGGCACTGAAGCTTTCTTT.

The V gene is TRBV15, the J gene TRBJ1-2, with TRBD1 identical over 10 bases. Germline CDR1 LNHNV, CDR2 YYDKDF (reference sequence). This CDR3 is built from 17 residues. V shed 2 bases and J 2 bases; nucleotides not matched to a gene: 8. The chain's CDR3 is CATSRFGTGEFNYGYTF. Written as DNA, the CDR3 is TGTGCCACCAGCAGATTCGGGACAGGGGAATTCAACTATGGCTACACCTTC.

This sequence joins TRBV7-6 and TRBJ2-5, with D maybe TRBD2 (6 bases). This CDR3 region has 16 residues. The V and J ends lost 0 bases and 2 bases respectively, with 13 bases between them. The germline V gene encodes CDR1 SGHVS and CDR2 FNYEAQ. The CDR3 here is CASSLAFGGRQETQYF. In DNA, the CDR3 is TGTGCCAGCAGCTTAGCTTTTGGGGGGAGGCAAGAGACCCAGTACTTC.

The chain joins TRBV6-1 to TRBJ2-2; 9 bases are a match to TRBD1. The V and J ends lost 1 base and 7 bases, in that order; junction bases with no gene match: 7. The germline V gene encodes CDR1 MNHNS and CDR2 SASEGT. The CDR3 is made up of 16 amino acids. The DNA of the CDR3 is TGTGCCAGCAGTGAAGAAGAGGGGACAGGGAGCGGGGAGCTGTTTTTT. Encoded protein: CASSEEEGTGSGELFF.

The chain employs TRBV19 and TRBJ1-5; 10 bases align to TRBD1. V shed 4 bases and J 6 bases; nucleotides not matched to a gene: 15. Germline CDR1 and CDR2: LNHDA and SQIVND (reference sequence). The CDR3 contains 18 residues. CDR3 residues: CASSTSPYRQGAAQPQHF. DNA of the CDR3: TGTGCCAGTAGTACTTCCCCCTATCGACAGGGGGCGGCTCAGCCCCAGCATTTT.

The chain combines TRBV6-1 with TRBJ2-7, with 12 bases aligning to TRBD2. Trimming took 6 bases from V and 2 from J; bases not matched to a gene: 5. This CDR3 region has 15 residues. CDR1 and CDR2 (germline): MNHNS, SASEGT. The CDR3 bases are TGTGCCAGCAGCACCTCTAGCGGGGGGGCCTACGAGCAGTACTTC. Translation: CASSTSSGGAYEQYF.

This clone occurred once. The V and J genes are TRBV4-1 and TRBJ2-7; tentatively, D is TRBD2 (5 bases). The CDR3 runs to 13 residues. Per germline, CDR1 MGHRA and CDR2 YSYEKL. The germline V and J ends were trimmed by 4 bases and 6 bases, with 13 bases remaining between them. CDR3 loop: CASSPSPGIEQYF. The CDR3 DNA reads TGCGCCAGCAGCCCAAGTCCCGGGATCGAGCAGTACTTC.

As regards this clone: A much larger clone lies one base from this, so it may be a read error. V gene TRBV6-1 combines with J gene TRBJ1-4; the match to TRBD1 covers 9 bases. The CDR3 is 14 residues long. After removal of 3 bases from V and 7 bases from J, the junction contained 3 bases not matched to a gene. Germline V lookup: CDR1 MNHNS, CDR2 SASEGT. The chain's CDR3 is CASSDGTGSEKLFF. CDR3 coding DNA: TGTGCCAGCAGTGACGGGACAGGGAGTGAAAAACTGTTTTTT.

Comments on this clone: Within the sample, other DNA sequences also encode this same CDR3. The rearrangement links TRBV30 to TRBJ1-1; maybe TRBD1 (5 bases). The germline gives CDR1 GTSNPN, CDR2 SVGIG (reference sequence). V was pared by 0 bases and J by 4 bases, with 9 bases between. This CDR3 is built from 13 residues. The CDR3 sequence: CAWSVGEGTEAFF. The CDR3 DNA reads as TGTGCCTGGAGTGTGGGGGAGGGCACTGAAGCTTTCTTT.

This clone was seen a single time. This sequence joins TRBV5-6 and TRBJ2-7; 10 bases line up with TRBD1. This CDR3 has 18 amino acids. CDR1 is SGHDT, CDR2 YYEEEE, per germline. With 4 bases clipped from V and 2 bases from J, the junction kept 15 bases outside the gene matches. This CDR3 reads CASSNAGQGIIDAYEQYF. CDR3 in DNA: TGTGCCAGCAGCAATGCGGGACAGGGGATTATAGACGCCTACGAGCAGTACTTC.

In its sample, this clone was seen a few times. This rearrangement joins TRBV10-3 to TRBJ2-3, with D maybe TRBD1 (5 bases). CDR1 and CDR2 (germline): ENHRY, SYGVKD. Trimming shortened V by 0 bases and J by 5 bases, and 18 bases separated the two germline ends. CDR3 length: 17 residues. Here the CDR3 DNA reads TGTGCCATCAGTGAGTCTTTGGGCAGGGTGGTCATAGATACGCAGTATTTT. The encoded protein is CAISESLGRVVIDTQYF.

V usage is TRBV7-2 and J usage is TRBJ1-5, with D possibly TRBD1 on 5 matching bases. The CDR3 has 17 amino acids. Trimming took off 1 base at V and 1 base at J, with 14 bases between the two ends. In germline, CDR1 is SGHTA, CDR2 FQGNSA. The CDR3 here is CASSLGAGFGSNQPQHF. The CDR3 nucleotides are TGTGCCAGCAGCTTAGGGGCAGGGTTCGGCAGCAATCAGCCCCAGCATTTT.

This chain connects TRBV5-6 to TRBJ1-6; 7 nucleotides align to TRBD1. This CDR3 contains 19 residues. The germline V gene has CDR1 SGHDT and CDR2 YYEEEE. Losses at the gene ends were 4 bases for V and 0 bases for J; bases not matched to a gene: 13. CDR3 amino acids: CASSAARDSEVSYNSPLHF. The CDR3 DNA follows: TGTGCCAGCAGCGCAGCACGGGACAGCGAAGTCTCCTATAATTCACCCCTCCACTTT.

CDR3 in DNA: TGTGCCAGCAGTGATCAGGGCACCGGGGAGCTGTTTTTT. This gives the protein CASSDQGTGELFF. The V gene is TRBV6-4, the J gene TRBJ2-2, with D maybe TRBD1 (5 bases). Germline CDR1 reads MRHNA; CDR2 reads SNTAGT. The CDR3 totals 13 residues. With 3 bases removed from V and 4 bases from J, the gap between germline ends came to 6 bases.

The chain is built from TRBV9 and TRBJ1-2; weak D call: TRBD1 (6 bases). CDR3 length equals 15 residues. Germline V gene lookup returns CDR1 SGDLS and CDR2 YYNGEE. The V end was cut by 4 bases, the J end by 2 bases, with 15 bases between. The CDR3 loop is CASSIGQTPNYGYTF. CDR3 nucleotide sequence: TGTGCCAGCAGCATTGGACAGACCCCCAACTATGGCTACACCTTC.